The 4 T cell receptor beta chains in this list originate from one sample, sequenced in a study of blood T cell repertoires in COVID-19. The method was immunoSEQ multiplex PCR; TCRdb's version includes in-frame clones alone and lacks a portion of them. The sample shows some 510,000 clones, approximately 90% of them seen only once. The sequencing input was PBMCs or T cells enriched from blood (not recorded which). These receptors all come from a woman aged 40 to 50 who had recovered from COVID-19.

The CDR3 here is CASSLRDGQPQHF. CDR3 DNA: TGTGCCAGCAGCTTGCGGGATGGTCAGCCCCAGCATTTT. The chain links TRBV7-2 to TRBJ1-5; no firm D call. Germline V gene lookup returns CDR1 SGHTA and CDR2 FQGNSA. Trimming shortened V by 3 bases and J by 6 bases, and 9 bases separated the two germline ends. The CDR3 covers 13 residues.

The DNA for the CDR3 is TGTGCCACCAGTGACCACCAGGACTACCAAGAGACCCAGTACTTC. It yields the protein CATSDHQDYQETQYF. The chain uses TRBV24-1 and TRBJ2-5, with a weak D call TRBD2 (5 bases). CDR3 length: 15 residues. Germline CDR1 reads KGHDR; CDR2 reads SFDVKD. Trimming stripped 4 bases from V and 0 bases from J, with 11 bases between.

The rearrangement uses TRBV11-2 and TRBJ2-7, with TRBD1 matching over 10 bases. Germline values: CDR1 SGHAT, CDR2 FQNNGV. The CDR3 sequence is 21 residues long. Trimming cost V 6 bases and J 4 bases; bases outside gene matches: 27. The CDR3 nucleotides are TGTGCCAGCAGTTCCGGGACAGGGGATCGAGGCGGCGCCCCGTCGGGGTACGAGCAGTACTTC. Translated, it gives CASSSGTGDRGGAPSGYEQYF. Filled out from reference TRBV11-2 and TRBJ2-7, the complete variable domain reads EAGVAQSPRYKIIEKRQSVAFWCNPISGHATLYWYQQILGQGPKLLIQFQNNGVVDDSQLPKDRFSAERLKGVDSTLKIQPAKLEDSAVYLCASSSGTGDRGGAPSGYEQYFGPGTRLTVT.

The chain employs TRBV2 and TRBJ2-5, with D unresolved. The V gene lost 6 bases and the J gene lost 0 bases, with 5 bases spanning the gap. The CDR3 length is 12 residues. CDR1 is SNHLY and CDR2 is FYNNEI in the germline V gene. The CDR3 reads CASSRYQETQYF. CDR3 bases: TGTGCCAGCAGCCGGTACCAAGAGACCCAGTACTTC.